The 8 T cell receptor beta chains below were found in one sample sequenced in a study of metastatic and nonmetastatic thyroid tumors. TCRdb re-called clones via MiXCR from the PCR reads. The table includes roughly 23,000 clones, 15% to 20% detected once. No treatment of any kind had been given to any patient before thyroid surgery. The specimen sequenced was adjacent normal tissue. The source of these receptors is a male donor with papillary thyroid cancer or a benign thyroid nodule (not recorded which). Some clones in this sample may be carry-over from other donors' samples.

In regard to this clone: One end of the junction varies from germline; a read error may be responsible. This chain joins TRBV28 and TRBJ2-6; weak D call: TRBD1 (5 bases). The CDR3 is 16 amino acids. Per germline, CDR1 MDHEN and CDR2 SYDVKM. In nucleotides, the CDR3 is TGTGCCAGCAGTTCCCAGGGTGACTCTGGGGCCAACGTCCTGGCTTTC. Its translation: CASSSQGDSGANVLAF. Looking up the rest from reference TRBV28 and TRBJ2-6 gives the full variable domain: DVKVTQSSRYLVKRTGEKVFLECVQDMDHENMFWYRQDPGLGLRLIYFSYDVKMKEKGDIPEGYSVSREKKERFSLILESASTNQTSMYLCASSSQGDSGANVLAFGAGSRLTVL.

This clone has just a few counts. One junction end does not reproduce the germline sequence, and a read error may be involved. The chain employs TRBV12-3 or TRBV12-4 and TRBJ2-5; D gene uncertain. This CDR3 comprises 14 residues. CDR3 region: CASSFRAVQENQYF. As DNA, the CDR3 is TGTGCCAGCAGTTTTAGGGCAGTCCAAGAGAACCAGTACTTC.

This clone is medium-sized in the sample. The genes are TRBV2 and TRBJ1-2, with D unresolved. V gave up 6 bases and J gave up 1 base, with 12 bases separating them. This CDR3 is 14 amino acids long. The V gene's germline CDR1 is SNHLY and CDR2 FYNNEI. The CDR3 DNA reads as TGTGCCAGCAGGACAAGGGAGGGTAACTATGGCTACACCTTC. This translates into CASRTREGNYGYTF.

This clone came up a few times. Given a much more abundant clone one base away, this may be a read error. The chain recombines TRBV14 with TRBJ2-1; D could derive from TRBD1 or TRBD2 (6 bases each). V was trimmed by 4 bases and J by 6 bases, leaving 19 bases between them. The CDR3 length is 16 residues. The germline CDR1 and CDR2 sequences are SGHDN and FVKESK. The CDR3 coding sequence is TGTGCCAGCAGCCGCAACTTAGAGGGGGGCCGCAATGAGCAGTTCTTC. This encodes CASSRNLEGGRNEQFF. The variable domain in full, completed from reference TRBV14 and TRBJ2-1, reads EAGVTQFPSHSVIEKGQTVTLRCDPISGHDNLYWYRRVMGKEIKFLLHFVKESKQDESGMPNNRFLAERTGGTYSTLKVQPAELEDSGVYFCASSRNLEGGRNEQFFGPGTRLTVL.

About this clone: The conserved closing phenylalanine or tryptophan is absent in this CDR3, likely reflecting a read error. This chain joins TRBV6-2 or TRBV6-3 and TRBJ2-3; the D gene is possibly TRBD2 (5 bases). In germline, CDR1 is MNHEY, CDR2 SVGEGT. CDR3 length: 15 residues. Trimming stripped 6 bases from V and 1 base from J, with 14 bases between. As DNA, the CDR3 is TGTGCCAGCAGCTCCGGCACTAGAGGCACAGATACGCAGTATTTG. Protein: CASSSGTRGTDTQYL.

This clone occurred many times. This rearrangement joins TRBV10-3 to TRBJ1-1; D is ambiguous. The CDR3 extends over 13 amino acids. In germline, CDR1 is ENHRY, CDR2 SYGVKD. V shed 11 bases and J shed 0 bases, with 13 bases lying between them. CDR3 protein: CASQAALNTEAFF. CDR3 nucleotide sequence: TGTGCCTCTCAAGCGGCCTTGAACACTGAAGCTTTCTTT.

This clone was counted between two and nine times. V and J are TRBV12-3 or TRBV12-4 and TRBJ1-4, with a tentative D call TRBD1 (5 bases). V shed 5 bases and J shed 7 bases, with 20 bases lying between them. The CDR3 covers 16 residues. The CDR3 DNA reads as TGTGCCAGCAGTGACCCGTATAGGGGAACGGCTGAAAAACTGTTTTTT. Translation: CASSDPYRGTAEKLFF.

About this clone itself: The junction departs from the called germline gene at one end, perhaps through a read error. In nucleotides, the CDR3 is TGTGTCAGCAGTACGACAGGCCCCGAGCAGGACTTC. It specifies CVSSTTGPEQDF. The chain combines TRBV28 with TRBJ2-7, with a possible D match to TRBD1 (6 bases). The germline V gene encodes CDR1 MDHEN and CDR2 SYDVKM. The CDR3 is made up of 12 amino acids.